These 20 T cell receptor beta chains were sequenced from one sample in a study of T-cell reconstitution after alpha-beta-depleted transplantation in children. Preparing the TCRbeta library involved the use of unique molecular identifiers. One entry per CDR3 protein results from TCRdb running MiXCR on the PCR reads. The table has 400,000 to 500,000 distinct CDR3 sequences, approximately 10% seen once. The source was PBMCs from the stem cell graft donor, collected from the stem cell graft. All receptors derive from a human donor who donated a stem cell graft to a child with acute myeloid leukemia.

This chain joins TRBV6-2 or TRBV6-3 and TRBJ2-1; D is uncertain. This CDR3 has 12 residues. V lost 1 base and J lost 5, with 3 bases in between. The V gene's germline CDR1 is MNHEY and CDR2 SVGEGT. The CDR3 DNA reads TGTGCCAGCAGTTACTACGACAATGAGCAGTTCTTC. Translating it yields CASSYYDNEQFF.

V and J are TRBV12-3 or TRBV12-4 and TRBJ2-1; 8 positions agree with TRBD2. The CDR3 sequence is 11 residues long. With 6 bases clipped from V and 15 bases from J, the junction kept 7 bases outside the gene matches. In DNA form, the CDR3 reads TGTGCCAGCAGCCCCGGGACTAGTCCGTTCTTC. Residues: CASSPGTSPFF.

This clonotype has at least ten counts. The genes are TRBV6-5 and TRBJ1-1, with TRBD1 as a possible D gene (5 bases). The V end was cut by 1 base, the J end by 4 bases, with 10 bases between. Germline CDR1 and CDR2: MNHEY and SVGAGI. This CDR3 comprises 14 residues. The CDR3 sequence is CASSYWAGGTEAFF. In DNA, the CDR3 is TGTGCCAGCAGTTACTGGGCGGGGGGCACTGAAGCTTTCTTT.

This clonotype was seen ten or more times. This chain joins TRBV27 and TRBJ2-7; tentative D call: TRBD2 (6 bases). The CDR3 is made up of 13 amino acids. Per the germline V gene, CDR1 is MNHEY and CDR2 is SMNVEV (reference sequence). V lost 4 bases and J 4 bases, leaving 11 bases between the germline ends. The CDR3 DNA follows: TGTGCCAGCAGTTCCGGCGGGATTTACGAGCAGTACTTC. Protein product: CASSSGGIYEQYF.

This clonotype was counted a few times. The chain links TRBV19 to TRBJ2-3; 8 nucleotides match TRBD1. The CDR3 is made up of 18 amino acids. Looked up from germline, CDR1 is LNHDA and CDR2 is SQIVND (reference sequence). V gave up 3 bases and J gave up 2 bases; unmatched junction bases: 13. The CDR3 DNA follows: TGTGCCAGTAGTATGGACAGGGATTTTGCTGGCCTCACAGATACGCAGTATTTT. Translation: CASSMDRDFAGLTDTQYF.

This chain joins TRBV6-5 and TRBJ2-3; D is possibly TRBD2 (6 bases). Trimming removed 4 bases at V and 1 base at J, with 12 bases between. The CDR3 is 15 residues long. The germline V gene has CDR1 MNHEY and CDR2 SVGAGI. CDR3: CASSFSGEGTDTQYF. The CDR3 DNA sequence: TGTGCCAGCAGTTTCTCGGGGGAGGGCACAGATACGCAGTATTTT.

This clonotype has ten or more counts. The genes are TRBV20-1 and TRBJ2-1; 7 bases line up with TRBD2. V was clipped by 0 bases and J by 0 bases; unmatched bases: 5. This CDR3 contains 16 residues. Germline-derived CDR1 and CDR2 are DFQATT and SNEGSKA (reference sequence). The CDR3 is CSAREAGESSYNEQFF. DNA for the CDR3: TGCAGTGCTAGAGAGGCGGGAGAAAGCTCCTACAATGAGCAGTTCTTC.

Ten or more counts support this clonotype. The chain carries TRBV7-6 and TRBJ1-3; 7 nucleotides agree with TRBD1. CDR3 length equals 15 residues. After removal of 0 bases from V and 4 bases from J, the junction contained 3 bases not matched to a gene. CDR1 and CDR2 from the germline V gene are SGHVS and FNYEAQ. The CDR3 DNA sequence: TGTGCCAGCAGCTTAGCGGACAGGCCAGGAAACACCATATATTTT. Residues: CASSLADRPGNTIYF.

This clonotype showed up just a few times. The rearrangement links TRBV6-2 or TRBV6-3 to TRBJ2-5, with TRBD2 matching 10 bases. V dropped 5 bases and J dropped 2; count of bases not matched to a gene: 8. The CDR3 is 16 residues long. Germline V gene data show CDR1 as MNHEY and CDR2 as SVGEGT. The CDR3 sequence is CASSRALAGEQETQYF. The CDR3 nucleotides are TGTGCCAGCAGTAGAGCCCTAGCGGGAGAGCAAGAGACCCAGTACTTC.

This clonotype was detected a few times. This chain links TRBV6-1 with TRBJ1-1; no firm D call. V was cut by 2 bases and J by 3 bases, with 16 bases left in between. The CDR3 runs to 16 residues. The V gene's germline CDR1 is MNHNS and CDR2 SASEGT. CDR3 DNA sequence: TGTGCCAGCAGTGAAATTGGCGTTTTACCCCACACTGAAGCTTTCTTT. Its translation is CASSEIGVLPHTEAFF.

This clonotype showed up just a few times. The chain employs TRBV7-3 and TRBJ2-3; D is perhaps TRBD2 (6 bases). V lost 4 bases and J 4 bases, leaving 15 bases between the germline ends. The CDR3 runs to 15 residues. The germline CDR1 and CDR2 sequences are SGHTA and FQGTGA. The CDR3 coding sequence is TGTGCCAGCAGCTCGTCATCCCCGGGAGCAGATACGCAGTATTTT. Translated: CASSSSSPGADTQYF.

The genes are TRBV20-1 and TRBJ2-2; D remains unclear. This CDR3 is built from 13 residues. Germline CDR1 DFQATT, CDR2 SNEGSKA (reference sequence). V was clipped by 2 bases and J by 1 base, with 5 bases between them. The DNA for the CDR3 is TGCAGTGCTAGAAGCCTGAACACCGGGGAGCTGTTTTTT. This codes for CSARSLNTGELFF.

This clonotype was detected many times. This sequence joins TRBV20-1 and TRBJ2-5; 14 nucleotides match TRBD2. With V trimmed by 6 bases and J by 5 bases, 5 bases remained unmatched. CDR1 and CDR2 (germline): DFQATT, SNEGSKA (reference sequence). The CDR3 contains 14 residues. CDR3 in amino acids: CSARLAGGMETQYF. As DNA, the CDR3 is TGCAGTGCAAGACTAGCGGGGGGGATGGAGACCCAGTACTTC.

This chain's CDR3 is CASSYSPISGLPGELFF. CDR3 DNA sequence: TGTGCCAGCAGTTACTCTCCGATATCAGGGCTTCCCGGGGAGCTGTTTTTT. The rearrangement links TRBV6-5 to TRBJ2-2, with D maybe TRBD1 (5 bases). The germline V and J ends were trimmed by 0 bases and 6 bases, with 17 bases remaining between them. The CDR3 has 17 amino acids. The germline V gene encodes CDR1 MNHEY and CDR2 SVGAGI.

This clonotype turned up a few times. The chain recombines TRBV4-1 with TRBJ2-3; D is possibly TRBD2 (5 bases). V gave up 4 bases and J gave up 1 base, with 12 bases separating them. The germline gives CDR1 MGHRA, CDR2 YSYEKL. The CDR3 sequence is 15 residues long. The DNA of the CDR3 is TGCGCCAGCAGCCCCTTAGCGTTGGGCACAGATACGCAGTATTTT. It yields the protein CASSPLALGTDTQYF.

V and J are TRBV6-5 and TRBJ2-2; 10 positions agree with TRBD1. The CDR3 consists of 16 residues. Germline-derived CDR1 and CDR2 are MNHEY and SVGAGI. J lost 3 bases, V lost 0 bases, and 1 base had no gene match. CDR3 amino acids: CASSYSGQGDTGELFF. CDR3 DNA: TGTGCCAGCAGTTACTCAGGACAGGGGGACACCGGGGAGCTGTTTTTT.

V and J are TRBV28 and TRBJ2-3; 11 bases map to TRBD2. V dropped 7 bases and J dropped 0; count of bases not matched to a gene: 12. From germline, CDR1 is MDHEN and CDR2 SYDVKM. The CDR3 has 18 amino acids. CDR3 loop: CASNLLAGGLASTDTQYF. Here the CDR3 DNA reads TGTGCCAGCAATCTATTAGCGGGGGGGCTTGCTAGCACAGATACGCAGTATTTT.

The J gene is TRBJ2-1, the V gene TRBV7-9, with D possibly TRBD1 on 5 matching bases. Trimming took off 5 bases at V and 8 bases at J, with 13 bases between the two ends. Germline CDR1 SEHNR, CDR2 FQNEAQ (reference sequence). The CDR3 covers 13 residues. The CDR3 bases are TGTGCCAGCAGCCGGACGGAAGGGGATGAGCAGTTCTTC. Its translation: CASSRTEGDEQFF.

In its sample, this clonotype was seen a few times. The rearrangement uses TRBV10-3 and TRBJ2-4; no clear D. With 3 bases removed from V and 8 bases from J, the gap between germline ends came to 5 bases. The V gene's germline CDR1 is ENHRY and CDR2 SYGVKD. The CDR3 runs 11 residues. In DNA, the CDR3 is TGTGCCATCAGTGATGGGGACATTCAGTACTTC. Translating gives CAISDGDIQYF.

This clonotype was observed at least ten times. The J gene is TRBJ2-7, the V gene TRBV5-1, with D maybe TRBD2 (5 bases). The V gene's germline CDR1 is SGHRS and CDR2 YFSETQ. The length of the CDR3 is 16 residues. V lost 0 bases and J 0 bases, leaving 13 bases between the germline ends. The CDR3 here is CASSLAPGRSSYEQYF. In DNA form, the CDR3 reads TGCGCCAGCAGCTTGGCGCCGGGGAGAAGCTCCTACGAGCAGTACTTC.